These T cell receptor beta chains were read from a single sample in a study of CD8 T cells in ankylosing spondylitis. In TCRdb, the 5' RACE reads were re-called with MiXCR into one record per CDR3 protein. This sample has tens of thousands of distinct CDR3 sequences; around 27% occur once, and the top ten carry 50% to 60%. Sequences were obtained from blood, either unsorted or a sorted T cell fraction (not recorded which). All receptors derive from a male donor with ankylosing spondylitis or in good health (not recorded which). Each CDR3 is given with its conserved first and last residue. D genes are given only for firm matches. The size of a clone is reported for some rows only, either as once, few or many, or as a class for expanded clones.

TRBD1	NA	TRBV20-1	TRBJ1-2	TGCAGTGCTAGGCCCCGGGACAGCAATTCCTATGGCTACACCTTC	CSARPRDSNSYGYTF
NA	many	TRBV7-2	TRBJ2-1	TGTGCCAGCAGCTTAGTGGTTAGTAACAATGAGCAGTTCTTC	CASSLVVSNNEQFF
TRBD2	few	TRBV20-1	TRBJ2-5	TGCAGTGCCGAATCCCAGGGGACTAGCGGGATGAAGACCCAGTACTTC	CSAESQGTSGMKTQYF
TRBD1	NA	TRBV27	TRBJ1-6	TGTGCCAGCAGGGACAGGAATTCACCCCTCCACTTT	CASRDRNSPLHF
TRBD1	few	TRBV20-1	TRBJ1-5	TGCAGTGCTAGGACCGGACAGGGGGAAGGTCAGCCCCAGCATTTT	CSARTGQGEGQPQHF
TRBD2	many	TRBV20-1	TRBJ2-1	TGCAGTGCTAGCCCCGGGACTAGTCGTGATGAGCAGTTCTTC	CSASPGTSRDEQFF
NA	NA	TRBV7-9	TRBJ1-1	TGTGCCAGCAGCTTAGAGGCAGCGTACACTGAAGCTTTCTTT	CASSLEAAYTEAFF
NA	NA	TRBV20-1	TRBJ2-4	TGCAGTGCTAGATTTATTGCGGCAGAAAAATTACTAGCCAAAAACATTCAGTACTTC	CSARFIAAEKLLAKNIQYF
TRBD1	NA	TRBV20-1	TRBJ2-1	TGCAGTGCTAGATCATCACAGGGGTCCACCTACAATGAGCAGTTCTTC	CSARSSQGSTYNEQFF
NA	many	TRBV5-1	TRBJ2-1	TGCGCCAGCAGTGAGAGCTCCTACAATGAGCAGTTCTTC	CASSESSYNEQFF
TRBD1	NA	TRBV2	TRBJ1-5	TGTGCCAGCAGCGTACAGGGGTCTCAGCCCCAGCATTTT	CASSVQGSQPQHF
TRBD1	few	TRBV24-1	TRBJ2-3	TGTGCCACCAGTGATCCGAGGACAGGGACCACAGATACGCAGTATTTT	CATSDPRTGTTDTQYF
TRBD1	many	TRBV5-6	TRBJ1-1	TGTGCCAGCAGTAACAGGGGGCCGGGGCGAGCTTTCTTT	CASSNRGPGRAFF
NA	NA	TRBV7-9	TRBJ1-3	TGTGCCAGCAGCCCCGACACGTACTCTGGAAACACCATATATTTT	CASSPDTYSGNTIYF